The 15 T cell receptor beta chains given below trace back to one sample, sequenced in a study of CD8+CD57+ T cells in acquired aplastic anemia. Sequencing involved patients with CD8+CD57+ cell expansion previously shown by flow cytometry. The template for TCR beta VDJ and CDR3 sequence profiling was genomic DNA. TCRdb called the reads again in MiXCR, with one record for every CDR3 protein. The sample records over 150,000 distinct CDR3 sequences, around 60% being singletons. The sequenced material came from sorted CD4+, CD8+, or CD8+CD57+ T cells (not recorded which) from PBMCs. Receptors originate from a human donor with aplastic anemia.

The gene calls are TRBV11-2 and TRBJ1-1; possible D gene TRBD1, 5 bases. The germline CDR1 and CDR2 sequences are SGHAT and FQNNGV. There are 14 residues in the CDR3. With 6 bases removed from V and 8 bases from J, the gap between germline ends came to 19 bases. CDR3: CASRPGGGRREAFF. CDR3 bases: TGTGCCAGCAGACCTGGGGGGGGACGAAGAGAAGCTTTCTTT.

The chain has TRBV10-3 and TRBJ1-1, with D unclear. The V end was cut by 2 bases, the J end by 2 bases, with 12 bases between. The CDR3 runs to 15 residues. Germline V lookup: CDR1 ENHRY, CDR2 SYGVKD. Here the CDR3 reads CAISEPMGGNTEAFF. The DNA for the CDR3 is TGTGCCATCAGTGAGCCTATGGGAGGTAACACTGAAGCTTTCTTT.

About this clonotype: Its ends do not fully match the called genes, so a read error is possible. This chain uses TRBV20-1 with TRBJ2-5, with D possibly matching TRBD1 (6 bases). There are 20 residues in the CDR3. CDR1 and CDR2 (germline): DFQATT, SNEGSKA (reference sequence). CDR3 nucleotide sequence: TGCAGTGCAACTACCGGGACGGGCTCACAAGGGACATTCTACTCGGAGATCCAGTACTTC. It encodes CSATTGTGSQGTFYSEIQYF.

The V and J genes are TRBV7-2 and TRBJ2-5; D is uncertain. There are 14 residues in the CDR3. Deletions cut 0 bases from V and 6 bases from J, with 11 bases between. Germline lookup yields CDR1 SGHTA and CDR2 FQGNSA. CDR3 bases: TGTGCCAGCAGCTTAGCGAGCCTAATGCAGACCCAGTACTTC. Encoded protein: CASSLASLMQTQYF.

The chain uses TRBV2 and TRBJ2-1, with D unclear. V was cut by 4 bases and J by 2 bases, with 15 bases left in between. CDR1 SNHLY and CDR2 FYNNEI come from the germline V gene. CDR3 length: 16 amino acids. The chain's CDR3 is CASSGATRPTYNEQFF. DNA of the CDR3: TGTGCCAGCAGTGGAGCGACACGGCCTACCTACAATGAGCAGTTCTTC.

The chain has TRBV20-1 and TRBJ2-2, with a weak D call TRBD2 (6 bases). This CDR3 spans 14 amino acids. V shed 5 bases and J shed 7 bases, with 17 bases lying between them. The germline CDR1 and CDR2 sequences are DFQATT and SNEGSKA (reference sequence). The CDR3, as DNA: TGCAGTGCTTTCGGGACTGCTTATGGCGGGGAGCTGTTTTTT. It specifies CSAFGTAYGGELFF.

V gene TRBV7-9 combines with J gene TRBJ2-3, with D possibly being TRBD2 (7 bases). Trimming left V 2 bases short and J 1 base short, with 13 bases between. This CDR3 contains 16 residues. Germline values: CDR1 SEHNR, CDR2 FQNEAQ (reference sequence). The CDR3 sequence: CASSLNGGGGTDTQYF. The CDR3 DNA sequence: TGTGCCAGCAGCTTAAATGGAGGGGGGGGCACAGATACGCAGTATTTT.

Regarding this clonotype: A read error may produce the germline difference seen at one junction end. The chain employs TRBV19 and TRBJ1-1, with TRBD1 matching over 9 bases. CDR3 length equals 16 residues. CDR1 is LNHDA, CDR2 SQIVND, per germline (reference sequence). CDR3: CASTITRGQGNPEVFF. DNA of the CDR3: TGTGCCAGTACCATTACCCGGGGACAGGGAAACCCTGAAGTTTTCTTT.

CDR3 amino acids: CATSDDTIYF. CDR3 in DNA: TGTGCCACCAGCGACGACACCATATATTTT. The chain has TRBV15 and TRBJ1-3; D is ambiguous. V was cut by 5 bases and J by 8 bases, with 4 bases left in between. Germline V gene lookup returns CDR1 LNHNV and CDR2 YYDKDF (reference sequence). The CDR3 sequence is 10 residues long.

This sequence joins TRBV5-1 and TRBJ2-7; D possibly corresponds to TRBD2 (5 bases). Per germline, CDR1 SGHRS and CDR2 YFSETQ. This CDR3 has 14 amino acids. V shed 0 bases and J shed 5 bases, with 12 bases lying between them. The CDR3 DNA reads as TGCGCCAGCAGCTTGGAGCGGTCCACCGACGAGCAGTACTTC. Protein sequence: CASSLERSTDEQYF. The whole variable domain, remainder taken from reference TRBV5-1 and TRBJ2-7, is KAGVTQTPRYLIKTRGQQVTLSCSPISGHRSVSWYQQTPGQGLQFLFEYFSETQRNKGNFPGRFSGRQFSNSRSEMNVSTLELGDSALYLCASSLERSTDEQYFGPGTRLTVT.

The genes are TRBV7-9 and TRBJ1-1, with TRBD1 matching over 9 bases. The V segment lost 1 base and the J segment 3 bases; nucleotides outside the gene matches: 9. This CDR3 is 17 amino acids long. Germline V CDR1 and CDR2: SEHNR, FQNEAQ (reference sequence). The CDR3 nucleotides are TGTGCCAGCAGCTTAGGGGACAGGGCACTAACGGACACTGAAGCTTTCTTT. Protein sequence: CASSLGDRALTDTEAFF. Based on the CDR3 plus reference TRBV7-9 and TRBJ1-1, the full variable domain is DTGVSQNPRHKITKRGQNVTFRCDPISEHNRLYWYRQTLGQGPEFLTYFQNEAQLEKSRLLSDRFSAERPKGSFSTLEIQRTEQGDSAMYLCASSLGDRALTDTEAFFGQGTRLTVV.

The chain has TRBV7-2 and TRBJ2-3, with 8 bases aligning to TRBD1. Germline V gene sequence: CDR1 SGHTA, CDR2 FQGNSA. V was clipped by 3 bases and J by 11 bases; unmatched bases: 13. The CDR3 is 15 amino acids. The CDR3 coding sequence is TGTGCCAGCAGCTTGGAGACAGGGGATTACAATGAGCAGTATTTT. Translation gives CASSLETGDYNEQYF.

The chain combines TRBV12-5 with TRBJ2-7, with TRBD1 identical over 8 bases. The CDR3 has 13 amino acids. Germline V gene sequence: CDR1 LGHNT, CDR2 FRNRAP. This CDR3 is CASSRRQGYEQYF. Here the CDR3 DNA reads TGTGCCAGCAGCCGGAGACAGGGGTACGAGCAGTACTTC.

The CDR3, as DNA: TGTGCCAGTAGTAGCTGGGACAGCCCCTACGAGCAGTACTTC. This gives the protein CASSSWDSPYEQYF. The chain employs TRBV19 and TRBJ2-7, with 7 bases aligning to TRBD1. Looked up from germline, CDR1 is LNHDA and CDR2 is SQIVND (reference sequence). This CDR3 has 14 amino acids. The V segment lost 4 bases and the J segment 2 bases; nucleotides outside the gene matches: 5.

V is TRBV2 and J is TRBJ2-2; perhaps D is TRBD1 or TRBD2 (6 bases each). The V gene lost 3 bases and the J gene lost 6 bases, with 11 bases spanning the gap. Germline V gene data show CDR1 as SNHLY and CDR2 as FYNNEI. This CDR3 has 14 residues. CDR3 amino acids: CASSDRGVAGELFF. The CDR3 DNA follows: TGTGCCAGCAGTGATAGGGGGGTGGCCGGGGAGCTGTTTTTT.